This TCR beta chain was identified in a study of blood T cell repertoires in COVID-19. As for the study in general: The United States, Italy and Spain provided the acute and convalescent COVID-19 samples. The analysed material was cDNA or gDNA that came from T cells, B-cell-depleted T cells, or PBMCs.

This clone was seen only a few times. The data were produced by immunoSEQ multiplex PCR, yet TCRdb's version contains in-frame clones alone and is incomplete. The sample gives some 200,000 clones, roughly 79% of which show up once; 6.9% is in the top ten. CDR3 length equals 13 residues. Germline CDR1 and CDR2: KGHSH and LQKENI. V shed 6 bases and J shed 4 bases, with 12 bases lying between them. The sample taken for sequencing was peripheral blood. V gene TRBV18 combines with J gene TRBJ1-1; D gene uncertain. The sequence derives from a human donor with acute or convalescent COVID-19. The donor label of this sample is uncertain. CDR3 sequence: CASSGGMATEAFF. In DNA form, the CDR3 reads TGTGCCAGCTCCGGCGGGATGGCCACTGAAGCTTTCTTT.